This TCR beta chain was sequenced for a study of human T cells and chemical hapten exposure. Across the whole study: Small pooled library volume differences mainly caused per-sample TCR yield variation.

The CDR3 spans 13 residues. CDR1 and CDR2 (germline): GTSNPN, SVGIG (reference sequence). Trimming took 0 bases from V and 5 from J; bases not matched to a gene: 3. One entry per CDR3 protein, called by TCRdb with MiXCR from the RACE reads. The data hold 95,000 to 100,000 distinct CDR3 sequences, with approximately 10% observed a single time. Time point here: pre-sensitization, week 0. Noted treatment: therapeutic diphenylcyclopropenone sensitization with weekly scalp DPC. The V gene is TRBV30, the J gene TRBJ1-1; 7 bases match TRBD1. This receptor was taken from a woman in her sixties or seventies with alopecia areata. Some clones in this sample may be carry-over from other donors' samples. The sequenced sample was whole blood, obtained in connection with sensitization to the hapten diphenylcyclopropenone (DPC). The CDR3 bases are TGTGCCTGGAGTGTACTGACAGGGACTGAAGCTTTCTTT. Protein: CAWSVLTGTEAFF.